These 20 T cell receptor beta chains were sequenced from one sample in a study of naive and memory T cell subsets. Which antigens these TCRs recognize remains unknown. The beta constant-region primer was an equimolar mix of two oligonucleotides covering TRBC1 and TRBC2. Nested alpha and beta constant-region primers with the SP2 primer drove four PCR rounds on ligated cDNA. TCRdb passed the UMI-ligation and nested PCR reads through MiXCR, listing each CDR3 protein once. The sample contains about 100,000 distinct CDR3 sequences, 14% of which appear only once. Notes on the study in general: A few larger clonotypes appeared in naive repertoires, especially CD8, possibly memory cells re-expressing CD45RA.

The specimen was naive CD8+ T cells from blood. These receptors all stem from a human donor in good health.

The chain recombines TRBV29-1 with TRBJ2-7; 7 positions agree with TRBD1. The J segment lost 0 bases and the V segment lost 7 bases, leaving 9 bases of the junction unmatched. Germline V gene sequence: CDR1 SQVTM, CDR2 ANQGSEA. The CDR3 is 14 amino acids. The CDR3 region has the DNA TGCAGCGCTCAGGACAGGTCGAGCTCCTACGAGCAGTACTTC. Its protein is CSAQDRSSSYEQYF.

This clonotype came up many times. The rearrangement uses TRBV7-9 and TRBJ2-7; D is unresolved. Trimming pared 1 base from V and 5 bases from J, leaving 9 bases between. Germline assignment: CDR1 SEHNR and CDR2 FQNEAQ (reference sequence). CDR3 length equals 13 residues. CDR3 sequence reads: CASSLEDRNEQYF. For the CDR3, the DNA is TGTGCCAGCAGCTTAGAAGACCGCAACGAGCAGTACTTC.

V gene TRBV5-6 combines with J gene TRBJ2-3; 7 bases are a match to TRBD2. Germline CDR1 is SGHDT and CDR2 is YYEEEE. The CDR3 length is 15 residues. After removal of 1 base from V and 5 bases from J, the junction contained 7 bases not matched to a gene. In DNA form, the CDR3 reads TGTGCCAGCAGCTTGCAAGCGGGGAGCGTAGATACGCAGTATTTT. Residues: CASSLQAGSVDTQYF.

Many counts were recorded for this clonotype. The V and J genes are TRBV29-1 and TRBJ2-7; maybe TRBD1 (6 bases). CDR1 and CDR2 (germline): SQVTM, ANQGSEA. This CDR3 contains 12 residues. V was shortened by 7 bases and J by 4 bases, with 14 bases between the two germline ends. CDR3 residues: CSAFRDNYEQYF. Written as DNA, the CDR3 is TGCAGCGCCTTCCGGGACAATTACGAGCAGTACTTC.

The gene calls are TRBV5-4 and TRBJ2-3, with 9 bases identical to TRBD1. The CDR3 is 16 amino acids. Trimming at V came to 0 bases and at J to 1 base, leaving 3 bases not matched to a gene. CDR1 and CDR2 (germline): SGHNT, YYREEE (reference sequence). CDR3 in DNA: TGTGCCAGCAGCTTGGCCGGGGACAGGGGCACAGATACGCAGTATTTT. This codes for CASSLAGDRGTDTQYF.

This clonotype was recorded many times. The V gene is TRBV4-3, the J gene TRBJ2-7; 10 bases agree with TRBD2. Trimming took 0 bases from V and 2 from J; bases not matched to a gene: 4. The CDR3 has 16 residues. Germline V CDR1 and CDR2: LGHNA, YSLEER. CDR3 DNA sequence: TGCGCCAGCAGCCAAGACTGGACTAGCGGTGCCTACGAGCAGTACTTC. Protein: CASSQDWTSGAYEQYF.

The rearrangement joins TRBV12-3 or TRBV12-4 to TRBJ2-3; a weak D match, TRBD2 (6 bases). The ends were cut back, 3 bases at V and 6 bases at J, with 22 bases in the middle. The CDR3 is made up of 17 amino acids. The chain's CDR3 is CASSLSNGDGGRDTQYF. The CDR3 DNA sequence: TGTGCCAGCAGTTTGTCGAATGGCGACGGGGGTAGGGATACGCAGTATTTT.

The table lists this clonotype with many counts. This chain links TRBV5-1 with TRBJ1-4; D perhaps matches TRBD1 (5 bases). The length of the CDR3 is 14 residues. Germline CDR1 reads SGHRS; CDR2 reads YFSETQ. The V end was cut by 7 bases, the J end by 3 bases, with 13 bases between. The CDR3 sequence is CASWGGASNEKLFF. CDR3 bases: TGCGCCAGCTGGGGAGGGGCATCTAATGAAAAACTGTTTTTT.

This clonotype has more than one count but fewer than ten. The chain couples TRBV9 to TRBJ2-1; unclear D gene. The CDR3 is 15 residues long. Per germline, CDR1 SGDLS and CDR2 YYNGEE. Trimming pared 3 bases from V and 0 bases from J, leaving 10 bases between. CDR3 loop: CASSASLSSYNEQFF. The CDR3 nucleotides read TGTGCCAGCAGCGCATCTTTGAGCTCCTACAATGAGCAGTTCTTC.

This clonotype has ten or more counts. The V call is TRBV7-6, the J call TRBJ2-1, with D perhaps TRBD1 (6 bases). The CDR3 runs 15 residues. Trimming removed 4 bases at V and 4 bases at J, with 14 bases between. The germline gives CDR1 SGHVS, CDR2 FNYEAQ. CDR3 bases: TGTGCCAGCAGCTCCCGACAGGTTGAGTACAATGAGCAGTTCTTC. The encoded protein is CASSSRQVEYNEQFF.

This clonotype was counted only a few times. The chain has TRBV5-5 and TRBJ2-7, with a possible D match to TRBD1 (5 bases). This CDR3 region has 18 residues. In germline, CDR1 is SGHKS, CDR2 YYEKEE (reference sequence). V was shortened by 4 bases and J by 2 bases, with 25 bases between the two germline ends. The CDR3 sequence is CASSVGDRYPDLTYEQYF. CDR3 nucleotide sequence: TGTGCCAGCAGCGTAGGGGATAGATACCCCGACCTTACCTACGAGCAGTACTTC.

This clonotype was seen at least ten times. The J gene is TRBJ2-7, the V gene TRBV27, with a weak D call TRBD1 (5 bases). V gave up 6 bases and J gave up 2 bases, with 14 bases separating them. Germline V gene lookup returns CDR1 MNHEY and CDR2 SMNVEV (reference sequence). The CDR3 runs to 14 residues. The CDR3 DNA sequence: TGTGCCAGCAGCGTAGGTCAGGGAACCTACGAGCAGTACTTC. It translates to CASSVGQGTYEQYF.

In this sample, this clonotype turned up many times. This chain connects TRBV29-1 to TRBJ2-7; D is unclear. V lost 6 bases to trimming and J lost 2 bases, with 8 bases between them. From germline, CDR1 is SQVTM and CDR2 ANQGSEA. The CDR3 has 11 amino acids. CDR3 nucleotides: TGCAGCGTACGGACGGCCTACGAGCAGTACTTC. This encodes CSVRTAYEQYF.

The V gene is TRBV11-2, the J gene TRBJ2-7, with D possibly being TRBD2 (5 bases). This CDR3 has 14 amino acids. Germline V lookup: CDR1 SGHAT, CDR2 FQNNGV. V lost 2 bases and J lost 5, with 13 bases in between. As DNA, the CDR3 is TGTGCCAGCAGCTTACAGGAACCGCGGGACGAGCAGTACTTC. Translated: CASSLQEPRDEQYF.

This clonotype was seen more than once but under ten times. The chain carries TRBV4-3 and TRBJ2-3, with D uncertain. The CDR3 totals 15 residues. V shed 0 bases and J shed 0 bases, with 7 bases lying between them. Germline values: CDR1 LGHNA, CDR2 YSLEER. DNA for the CDR3: TGCGCCAGCAGCCAAGATCCGGCTAGCACAGATACGCAGTATTTT. Translating gives CASSQDPASTDTQYF.

This clonotype turned up a few times. This chain links TRBV12-3 or TRBV12-4 with TRBJ2-7, with 7 bases lining up with TRBD2. The CDR3 sequence is 19 residues long. J gave up 1 base and V 4 bases, and 19 bases lay outside the gene matches. CDR3 bases: TGTGCCAGCAGTTGGACCGACTCTTACAGCGGGAACGAATCCTACGAGCAGTACTTC. Its protein product is CASSWTDSYSGNESYEQYF.

This clonotype was observed many times. The chain is built from TRBV12-3 or TRBV12-4 and TRBJ2-5; D tentatively fits TRBD1 or TRBD2 (5 bases each). This CDR3 region has 13 residues. The V end was cut by 6 bases, the J end by 0 bases, with 8 bases between. CDR3 in DNA: TGTGCCAGCAGCCCGGGACACCAAGAGACCCAGTACTTC. It yields the protein CASSPGHQETQYF.

The chain uses TRBV20-1 and TRBJ1-4; D might be TRBD1 (6 bases). V was trimmed by 6 bases and J by 6 bases, leaving 20 bases between them. The CDR3 is 15 residues long. Germline CDR1 and CDR2: DFQATT and SNEGSKA (reference sequence). The CDR3 nucleotides are TGCAGTGCCGAATCCACAGGCGGGGGCTATGAAAAACTGTTTTTT. Encoded protein: CSAESTGGGYEKLFF.

A few counts support this clonotype. This chain connects TRBV7-6 to TRBJ2-3; possible D gene TRBD2, 6 bases. V was cut by 3 bases and J by 2 bases, with 12 bases left in between. This CDR3 is 15 amino acids long. Germline V gives CDR1 SGHVS, CDR2 FNYEAQ. CDR3: CASSLGGAPTDTQYF. DNA for the CDR3: TGTGCCAGCAGCTTGGGCGGGGCTCCCACAGATACGCAGTATTTT.

This rearrangement joins TRBV25-1 to TRBJ2-3; TRBD2 aligns across 10 bases. The CDR3 extends over 16 amino acids. Germline CDR1 is MGHDK and CDR2 is SYGVNS. The V gene end was trimmed by 2 bases and the J gene end by 4 bases; junction bases not matched to a gene: 6. CDR3 in DNA: TGTGCCAGCAGTGAAAACCCTAGCGGGGGCTCAGATACGCAGTATTTT. As protein: CASSENPSGGSDTQYF.